Given below is one T cell receptor beta chain in context. Its antigen remains unidentified. The length of the CDR3 is 14 residues. The germline CDR1 and CDR2 sequences are WSHSY and SAAADI. J lost 3 bases, V lost 4 bases, and 5 bases had no gene match. This entry comes from a study of graft-versus-host responses after intestinal transplantation. Overall study context: The transplants performed in recipients were multivisceral, liver-intestinal, or isolated intestinal. Study-wide findings and caveats: Those patients showing graft-donor T cell macrochimerism displayed high graft-versus-host to host-versus-graft clonal ratios in allografts. Analysis identified GvH clones in recipient marrow, with some appearing first in ileum or blood.

The assay was immunoSEQ multiplex PCR, and TCRdb's table has in-frame clones only and misses some. Among about 120,000 clones listed, 90% to 95% were seen once. J is TRBJ2-7 and V is TRBV10-2, with 8 nucleotides matching TRBD2. The sequencing here drew on unstimulated CD8+ T cells sorted from spleen or lymph node cells, taken before intestinal transplant. This TCR came from a human donor who received an intestinal transplant. CDR3 nucleotide sequence: TGCGCCAGCAGTGTAGGCAGCGGGAGCTACGAGCAGTACTTC. Amino acids: CASSVGSGSYEQYF.